A selection of T cell receptor beta chains follows, all from one sample in a study of control samples from healthy donors and cancer patients. Sequenced by immunoSEQ multiplex PCR; TCRdb stores in-frame clones only, minus some. This table holds tens of thousands of clones, around nine tenths found once. The sequenced sample consisted of PBMCs. These receptor sequences come from a man aged 40-55 years with colorectal cancer. The CDR3 runs from the conserved cysteine through the conserved F or W. D genes are given only for firm matches. Clone size is not always given. Where it is, it says once, few, many or a class for expanded clones.

>NA|TRBV28|TRBJ2-1|NA
CASARTRTRPEQFF
TGTGCCAGCGCCCGGACAAGGACCCGACCCGAGCAGTTCTTC
>once|TRBV7-9|TRBJ2-7|TRBD2
CASSPSGRLYEQYF
TGTGCCAGCAGTCCTAGCGGGAGGTTATACGAGCAGTACTTC
>NA|TRBV24-1|TRBJ2-2|TRBD2
CATSDGLAGELFF
TGTGCCACCAGTGACGGACTAGCCGGGGAGCTGTTTTTT
>NA|TRBV7-2|TRBJ1-1|NA
CASSLAGGYTEAFF
TGTGCCAGCAGCTTAGCGGGGGGGTACACTGAAGCTTTCTTT
>NA|TRBV27|TRBJ2-1|NA
CASSLSSGEQFF
TGTGCCAGCAGTTTATCAAGCGGTGAGCAGTTCTTC
>NA|TRBV12-5|TRBJ1-1|NA
CASGLVLGRTIGTEAFF
TGTGCTAGTGGTTTGGTACTAGGAAGGACAATAGGGACTGAAGCTTTCTTT
>NA|TRBV6-4|TRBJ2-3|NA
CASSDPLGHLTDTQYF
TGTGCCAGCAGTGACCCCTTGGGACACCTCACAGATACGCAGTATTTT
>NA|TRBV9|TRBJ2-1|TRBD2
CASSGSGRLSNEQFF
TGTGCCAGCAGCGGTAGCGGGAGGCTGTCGAATGAGCAGTTCTTC
>NA|TRBV19|TRBJ1-1|TRBD1
CASGDRVDTEAFF
TGTGCCAGTGGGGACAGGGTTGACACTGAAGCTTTCTTT
>NA|TRBV7-9|TRBJ2-1|TRBD2
CASSFSLAGLVDEQFF
TGTGCTAGCAGCTTCTCTCTAGCGGGATTAGTCGATGAGCAGTTCTTC
>once|TRBV30|TRBJ2-1|NA
CAWSVPDARSYNEQFF
TGTGCCTGGAGTGTTCCGGACGCCCGCTCCTACAATGAGCAGTTCTTC
>NA|TRBV29-1|TRBJ2-1|NA
CSANGPYYNEQFF
TGCAGCGCAAACGGACCTTACTACAATGAGCAGTTCTTC
>NA|TRBV7-2|TRBJ2-7|TRBD2
CASSYSGTSLEQYF
TGTGCCAGCAGCTATAGCGGGACAAGCCTCGAGCAGTACTTC